The 7 T cell receptor beta chains below all came from one sample that was sequenced in a study of shared clonotypes between healthy human individuals. CD8 cells regarded as naive lacked CD45RO, were positively chosen for CCR7, and omitted terminally differentiated effector memory CD45RA+ cells. TCRdb's table, derived via immunoSEQ multiplex PCR, lists solely in-frame clones and lacks some. The profile shows about 2 million clones, about 95% of them singletons. The sample taken for sequencing was naive CD8+ T cells sorted from blood. The receptors shown here come from a man between 18 and 29 years old in good health.

CDR3 sequence: CASSFMGLASATDTQYF. Here the CDR3 DNA reads TGTGCCAGCAGCTTCATGGGACTAGCGTCAGCCACCGATACGCAGTATTTT. The gene calls are TRBV7-9 and TRBJ2-3; 10 nucleotides line up with TRBD2. The CDR3 sequence is 17 residues long. The germline CDR1 and CDR2 sequences are SEHNR and FQNEAQ (reference sequence). Trimming removed 3 bases from V and 6 bases from J; junction bases left unmatched: 12.

V is TRBV27 and J is TRBJ1-5; 8 bases are shared with TRBD1. Germline trimming cut 6 bases from V and 6 bases from J; bases unmatched to any gene: 13. Germline V gene data show CDR1 as MNHEY and CDR2 as SMNVEV (reference sequence). This CDR3 is built from 16 residues. The CDR3 sequence: CASRSHGQGSGQPQHF. CDR3 DNA: TGTGCCAGCAGATCCCACGGACAGGGCAGCGGTCAGCCCCAGCATTTT.

V and J are TRBV29-1 and TRBJ1-1; D possibly corresponds to TRBD1 (6 bases). Germline CDR1 and CDR2: SQVTM and ANQGSEA. This CDR3 contains 11 residues. Trimming cost V 5 bases and J 10 bases, with 14 bases left between them. This CDR3 is CSVPETGRAFF. The CDR3 DNA sequence: TGCAGCGTTCCCGAAACAGGGAGAGCTTTCTTT.

In this sample, this clone turned up a few times. V and J are TRBV6-1 and TRBJ1-6; tentative D call: TRBD1 (5 bases). The CDR3 has 16 amino acids. V was trimmed by 2 bases and J by 4 bases, leaving 12 bases between them. Germline assignment: CDR1 MNHNS and CDR2 SASEGT. The DNA of the CDR3 is TGTGCCAGCAGTGAAACTGGGACCGCTTATAATTCACCCCTCCACTTT. Encoded protein: CASSETGTAYNSPLHF.

This chain joins TRBV5-6 and TRBJ1-2, with 7 nucleotides matching TRBD1. The CDR3 is made up of 14 amino acids. J lost 5 bases, V lost 4 bases, and 8 bases had no gene match. Germline V gene lookup returns CDR1 SGHDT and CDR2 YYEEEE. The CDR3 loop is CASSQGGSSYGYTF. CDR3 coding DNA: TGTGCCAGCAGCCAGGGGGGCTCAAGTTATGGCTACACCTTC. Based on the CDR3 plus reference TRBV5-6 and TRBJ1-2, the full variable domain is DAGVTQSPTHLIKTRGQQVTLRCSPKSGHDTVSWYQQALGQGPQFIFQYYEEEERQRGNFPDRFSGHQFPNYSSELNVNALLLGDSALYLCASSQGGSSYGYTFGSGTRLTVV.

The CDR3 region is CASRLVGADTQYF. Written as DNA, the CDR3 is TGTGCCAGCAGGCTAGTTGGGGCAGATACGCAGTATTTT. The V call is TRBV25-1, the J call TRBJ2-3; D is undetermined. The CDR3 is 13 residues long. The V and J ends lost 6 bases and 4 bases respectively, with 11 bases between them. Germline V gene lookup returns CDR1 MGHDK and CDR2 SYGVNS.

This chain uses TRBV4-2 with TRBJ1-2, with D possibly being TRBD1 (5 bases). CDR1 is LGHNA and CDR2 is YNFKEQ in the germline V gene. This CDR3 is 14 amino acids long. V was clipped by 4 bases and J by 7 bases, with 16 bases between them. CDR3 DNA sequence: TGTGCCAGCAGCCCGCTTTGGGGGGATGTTGGCTACACCTTC. This encodes CASSPLWGDVGYTF.